The next 17 T cell receptor beta chains were all read from a single sample in a study of OX40 agonist ivuxolimab in advanced cancers. Profiling relied on immunoSEQ multiplex PCR, and the TCRdb table lists in-frame clones only, not all of them. The table includes 37,000 or so clones, over 75% detected once. Sample: CD4+ or CD8+ T cells sorted from blood, taken in a trial of the OX40 agonist ivuxolimab. The receptor set was obtained from an adult with an advanced solid tumor such as melanoma, head and neck, liver or kidney cancer.

V and J are TRBV4-3 and TRBJ1-2; tentatively, D is TRBD1 (5 bases). This CDR3 has 14 residues. Germline CDR1 and CDR2: LGHNA and YSLEER. V was pared by 4 bases and J by 0 bases, with 9 bases between. The CDR3 sequence: CASSPGPTNYGYTF. The CDR3 coding sequence is TGCGCCAGCAGCCCGGGACCGACTAACTATGGCTACACCTTC.

Comment on this clone: An end of the junction differs from the germline gene, which may be a read error. The gene calls are TRBV7-9 and TRBJ2-7; D is perhaps TRBD2 (5 bases). The CDR3 has 13 amino acids. CDR1 SEHNR and CDR2 FQNEAQ come from the germline V gene (reference sequence). CDR3 sequence reads: CASSQVPGFEQYF. As DNA, the CDR3 is TGCGCCAGCAGCCAAGTTCCGGGGTTCGAGCAGTACTTC.

V and J are TRBV6-6 and TRBJ1-5; D is ambiguous. Germline V gives CDR1 MNHNY, CDR2 SVGAGI (reference sequence). The CDR3 extends over 15 amino acids. Trimming cost V 2 bases and J 4 bases, with 12 bases left between them. The CDR3 region has the DNA TGTGCCAGCAGTTACAAAGCAGGACCAAATCAGCCCCAGCATTTT. Its protein is CASSYKAGPNQPQHF.

The chain carries TRBV4-2 and TRBJ2-5; 11 positions match TRBD2. Trimming at V came to 2 bases and at J to 1 base, leaving 12 bases not matched to a gene. CDR1 is LGHNA and CDR2 is YNFKEQ in the germline V gene. This CDR3 comprises 19 residues. The CDR3 region is CASSQSSVGTSGFQETQYF. CDR3 DNA: TGTGCCAGCAGCCAAAGTTCGGTCGGGACTAGCGGCTTCCAAGAGACCCAGTACTTC.

The chain employs TRBV7-2 and TRBJ2-7; no definite D call. CDR1 and CDR2 from the germline V gene are SGHTA and FQGNSA. Deletions cut 0 bases from V and 3 bases from J, with 15 bases between. This CDR3 spans 16 amino acids. CDR3 sequence (DNA): TGTGCCAGCAGCTTAGCCGGGCCTGTAAATGTCTACGAGCAGTACTTC. Translated, it gives CASSLAGPVNVYEQYF.

The chain uses TRBV5-1 and TRBJ2-7, with 14 bases aligning to TRBD2. Germline V gene sequence: CDR1 SGHRS, CDR2 YFSETQ. Trimming cost V 2 bases and J 6 bases; bases outside gene matches: 13. The CDR3 covers 18 residues. In DNA, the CDR3 is TGCGCCAGCAGCTTCCCCGGGACTAGCGGGGGAGAAATACCCGAGCAGTACTTC. Translating gives CASSFPGTSGGEIPEQYF. Complete variable domain (other parts from reference TRBV5-1 and TRBJ2-7): KAGVTQTPRYLIKTRGQQVTLSCSPISGHRSVSWYQQTPGQGLQFLFEYFSETQRNKGNFPGRFSGRQFSNSRSEMNVSTLELGDSALYLCASSFPGTSGGEIPEQYFGPGTRLTVT.

The chain links TRBV27 to TRBJ2-7, with 8 bases aligning to TRBD1. The germline CDR1 and CDR2 sequences are MNHEY and SMNVEV (reference sequence). The V and J ends lost 6 bases and 6 bases, in that order; junction bases with no gene match: 10. The CDR3 sequence is 14 residues long. The DNA of the CDR3 is TGTGCCAGCAGCCGGACGGACAGGGCTTCCGAGCAGTACTTC. Protein product: CASSRTDRASEQYF.

The chain links TRBV7-3 to TRBJ2-7; 7 bases line up with TRBD1. The CDR3 consists of 15 residues. CDR1 SGHTA and CDR2 FQGTGA come from the germline V gene. The junction had 10 bases not matched to a gene; V was cut back by 2 bases and J by 6 bases. CDR3 loop: CASSLSGRGSGEQYF. The CDR3, as DNA: TGTGCCAGCAGCTTATCTGGCAGGGGGAGTGGCGAGCAGTACTTC. Combining the CDR3 with reference TRBV7-3 and TRBJ2-7 gives the whole variable domain GAGVSQTPSNKVTEKGKYVELRCDPISGHTALYWYRQSLGQGPEFLIYFQGTGAADDSGLPNDRFFAVRPEGSVSTLKIQRTERGDSAVYLCASSLSGRGSGEQYFGPGTRLTVT.

The chain recombines TRBV10-3 with TRBJ2-2; TRBD1 aligns across 7 bases. Germline V gene data show CDR1 as ENHRY and CDR2 as SYGVKD. The CDR3 is 15 amino acids. V trimming: 2 bases; J trimming: 6 bases; junction bases outside the gene matches: 6. CDR3 sequence (DNA): TGTGCCATCAGTGAGGAGACAGGGCTTGCCGGGGAGCTGTTTTTT. Residues: CAISEETGLAGELFF.

The V and J genes are TRBV4-1 and TRBJ1-2; D might be TRBD1 (6 bases). The CDR3 contains 14 residues. CDR1 and CDR2 (germline): MGHRA, YSYEKL. V lost 4 bases and J lost 4, with 13 bases in between. DNA of the CDR3: TGCGCCAGCAGCCCAGGGGTGGGGAGCTATGGCTACACCTTC. Its translation: CASSPGVGSYGYTF.

The CDR3: CASSDSREVREKLFF. CDR3 nucleotides: TGTGCCAGCAGTGATTCCCGGGAGGTGAGGGAAAAACTGTTTTTT. This sequence joins TRBV25-1 and TRBJ1-4; the D is unclear. The CDR3 loop spans 15 amino acids. Germline V gives CDR1 MGHDK, CDR2 SYGVNS. Trimming cost V 3 bases and J 8 bases, with 16 bases left between them. Filled out from reference TRBV25-1 and TRBJ1-4, the complete variable domain reads EADIYQTPRYLVIGTGKKITLECSQTMGHDKMYWYQQDPGMELHLIHYSYGVNSTEKGDLSSESTVSRIRTEHFPLTLESARPSHTSQYLCASSDSREVREKLFFGSGTQLSVL.

The V and J genes are TRBV7-6 and TRBJ2-7, with TRBD1 as a possible D gene (5 bases). Trimming took 1 base from V and 7 from J, leaving 5 bases between them. CDR1 SGHVS and CDR2 FNYEAQ come from the germline V gene. The CDR3 runs 11 residues. The CDR3 reads CASSLGQEQYF. The CDR3 DNA sequence: TGTGCCAGCAGCTTAGGACAGGAGCAGTACTTC. Full variable domain (outside the CDR3, taken from reference TRBV7-6 and TRBJ2-7): GAGVSQSPRYKVTKRGQDVALRCDPISGHVSLYWYRQALGQGPEFLTYFNYEAQQDKSGLPNDRFSAERPEGSISTLTIQRTEQRDSAMYRCASSLGQEQYFGPGTRLTVT.

The chain recombines TRBV27 with TRBJ1-4, with D possibly being TRBD1 (5 bases). V lost 6 bases and J lost 4, with 18 bases in between. The germline gives CDR1 MNHEY, CDR2 SMNVEV (reference sequence). This CDR3 region has 16 residues. The CDR3 bases are TGTGCCAGCAGCTCCAACCGGGACGGCTTTAATGAAAAACTGTTTTTT. Protein sequence: CASSSNRDGFNEKLFF.

V gene TRBV4-1 combines with J gene TRBJ1-1; a weak D match, TRBD1 (5 bases). V was pared by 3 bases and J by 3 bases, with 14 bases between. The germline gives CDR1 MGHRA, CDR2 YSYEKL. The CDR3 covers 15 residues. The CDR3 DNA sequence: TGCGCCAGCAGCCAGGGGGTTGAGTTCGACACTGAAGCTTTCTTT. Its protein product is CASSQGVEFDTEAFF.

This chain connects TRBV18 to TRBJ2-5; no clear D. V was trimmed by 6 bases and J by 1 base, leaving 12 bases between them. Germline V gene sequence: CDR1 KGHSH, CDR2 LQKENI. CDR3 length: 14 residues. Written as DNA, the CDR3 is TGTGCCAGCTCGTCTCAGTATTCCCAAGAGACCCAGTACTTC. Translating it yields CASSSQYSQETQYF.

There are a few counts of this clone. The J gene is TRBJ2-5, the V gene TRBV7-3; 8 bases map to TRBD2. V gave up 4 bases and J gave up 1 base; unmatched junction bases: 5. Germline V gene sequence: CDR1 SGHTA, CDR2 FQGTGA. The CDR3 totals 15 residues. The CDR3 DNA is TGTGCCAGCAGCTCTGGCGGGGGGCCCCAAGAGACCCAGTACTTC. Translation gives CASSSGGGPQETQYF.

This clone has just one count. The chain combines TRBV15 with TRBJ1-2, with 10 bases matching TRBD1. The CDR3 sequence is 15 residues long. J gave up 7 bases and V 4 bases, and 9 bases lay outside the gene matches. The V gene's germline CDR1 is LNHNV and CDR2 YYDKDF (reference sequence). The CDR3 DNA reads as TGTGCCACCAGCACCCGGGACAGGGGCCATGGTGGCTACACCTTC. Its translation: CATSTRDRGHGGYTF. Full variable domain (outside the CDR3, taken from reference TRBV15 and TRBJ1-2): DAMVIQNPRYQVTQFGKPVTLSCSQTLNHNVMYWYQQKSSQAPKLLFHYYDKDFNNEADTPDNFQSRRPNTSFCFLDIRSPGLGDTAMYLCATSTRDRGHGGYTFGSGTRLTVV.